The sequence of this T cell receptor beta chain was determined in a study of early T cells in non-severe SARS-CoV-2 infection (dated by TCRdb to the early 2020s). With respect to the entire study: Because TCR sequencing relied on bulk RNA taken from unsorted whole blood, pairing of alpha and beta chains was not possible.

CDR1 and CDR2 (DFQATT, SNEGSKA) derive from the germline V gene (reference sequence). The CDR3 has 12 amino acids, counting the end cysteine and phenylalanine. The retained sequence is limited to the CDR3, 36 bases, with the frame set at the first base. Trimming at the junction amounts to 6 bases on V and 6 bases on J, and the germline ends lie 12 bases apart. Library creation used 5' RACE. TCRdb records NextSeq 500 as the sequencer. The TCR library protocol attached unique molecular identifiers to individual cDNA molecules to correct for sequencing error and PCR bias. TCR alpha and beta chains were both sequenced, and the abundances of alpha and beta sequences in each sample were closely correlated with each other. The authors' analysis ran thus. Decombinator V4 was used to annotate TCR sequences for V gene, J gene and CDR3. Expanded TCRs were defined as changing significantly between any two time points under a Poisson model with p below 0.0001. Abundances of TCRs were expressed as counts per million after normalisation to the total number of TCRs sequenced in each sample. TRAV1-2 paired with TRAJ12, TRAJ20 or TRAJ33 defined MAIT TCRs, while TRAV10 paired with TRAJ18 defined iNKT TCRs. VDJdb, accessed 1 November 2021, was searched for CMV, EBV and SARS-CoV-2 annotated TCRs, with TCRs annotated for multiple antigens excluded. The raw public data were reprocessed by TCRdb itself: fastp quality trimming at Q25, MiXCR clonotype calling, in-frame beta chains only. CDR3 protein duplicates are merged, each entry listing the most common genes and DNA. The V and J calls were not made by the authors but by TCRdb's processing. Across this sample there are 55,000 to 70,000 distinct CDR3 sequences, with more than 9% seen only once. The biggest ten clones account for 1.5% to 2% of the sample.

On the study overall, not on this receptor specifically: VDJdb matching was skewed toward anti-spike CD8 responses, so virus-specific expansions were likely underestimated and private and CD4 specificities were missed.

A case-control design nested within a healthcare worker cohort in London, UK, was used, with weekly nasopharyngeal swab PCR tests and blood sampling performed. Healthcare workers were enrolled in the week of the UK lockdown, from 23 to 31 March 2020, and were followed every week for up to about 16 weeks. This clonotype is regarded as medium-sized (0.01 to 0.1%). Its antigen remains undetermined. No quality values exist for individual bases; no much larger clone is one base distant. Material: whole blood. The source is an adult who was a healthcare worker with PCR-confirmed SARS-CoV-2 infection or an uninfected control (not recorded which). This sequence uses TRBV20-1 and TRBJ2-1; the D gene cannot be resolved reliably. In nucleotides, the sequence is TGCAGTGCCCCGGACGCGCGCAATGAGCAGTTCTTC. The translation is CSAPDARNEQFF.